This T cell receptor beta chain is drawn from a study of T-cell memory formation after mild COVID-19. For the study at large: TCR clusters were largely donor specific.

Broader study findings: Later expanders leaned CD4+, whereas day 15 to 85 contracting clones were balanced CD4/CD8. Of the contracting clones, CD4+ ones lay mainly in CM and EM, and CD8+ ones in EMRA.

The V gene end was trimmed by 3 bases and the J gene end by 2 bases; junction bases not matched to a gene: 7. Germline CDR1 is MGHRA and CDR2 is YSYEKL. This CDR3 is built from 15 residues. This clonotype was detected a few times. Its antigen is currently unknown. The 5'RACE method, run with constant-segment primers, produced TCR alpha and TCR beta cDNA libraries (carrying sample barcodes and UMIs). Each CDR3 protein is one row after TCRdb ran MiXCR on the 5' RACE reads. The table has about 340,000 distinct CDR3 sequences, 15% to 20% seen once. The chain carries TRBV4-1 and TRBJ2-7; 7 nucleotides align to TRBD1. The sequence was collected from a man between 18 and 29 years old who had mild COVID-19 (a few samples of this study predate the infection). Cell type and time point are not known. The material sequenced was PBMCs or a T cell subset sorted from them (not recorded which). The CDR3 is CASSQQGDGTYEQYF. Here the CDR3 DNA reads TGCGCCAGCAGCCAGCAGGGGGACGGCACCTACGAGCAGTACTTC.